A single sample gave rise to the 30 T cell receptor beta chains below, sequenced in a study of control samples from healthy donors and cancer patients. Clones were read by immunoSEQ multiplex PCR, and TCRdb kept only the in-frame ones, dropping some. The sample contains 110,000 to 150,000 clones, 85% to 95% of which appear only once. The sequenced sample was PBMCs. Receptor source: a man in his 60s with colorectal cancer.

The chain joins TRBV7-7 to TRBJ1-1; D unclear. Germline CDR1 reads SSHAT; CDR2 reads FNYEAQ (reference sequence). V gave up 4 bases and J gave up 0 bases, with 6 bases separating them. This CDR3 is 13 amino acids long. CDR3 in amino acids: CASSSGMNTEAFF. In DNA form, the CDR3 reads TGTGCCAGCAGCTCGGGGATGAACACTGAAGCTTTCTTT.

J is TRBJ1-6 and V is TRBV3-1 (or the pseudogene TRBV3-2), with TRBD1 as a possible D gene (5 bases). Germline V gene data show CDR1 as LGHDT and CDR2 as YNNKEL (reference sequence). This CDR3 is 13 amino acids long. The V end lost 5 bases, the J end lost 14 bases, and 16 bases lay between the germline ends. CDR3 nucleotides: TGTGCCAGCAGCGAGGGACCTCCGGACGCCCTCCACTTT. Encoded protein: CASSEGPPDALHF.

Only one count was recorded for this clone. V is TRBV4-1 and J is TRBJ2-6, with a tentative D call TRBD1 (5 bases). Trimming took 1 base from V and 0 from J, leaving 7 bases between them. CDR1 is MGHRA, CDR2 YSYEKL, per germline. The CDR3 extends over 16 amino acids. The CDR3 spells CASSQGQSSGANVLTF. The CDR3 nucleotides read TGCGCCAGCAGCCAAGGACAGTCCTCTGGGGCCAACGTCCTGACTTTC.

Note on this clone: The DNA is left out, because the CDR3 cannot be placed on it with certainty; the CDR3 is given as TCRdb lists it. The rearrangement joins TRBV21-1 to TRBJ2-6. TRBV21-1 is labeled a pseudogene. A total of 15 residues make up the CDR3, ends included. CDR3 region: CASSKVVGFGNVLTF.

The V gene is TRBV10-2, the J gene TRBJ2-3; 14 nucleotides line up with TRBD2. V lost 5 bases and J lost 5; bases outside the gene matches: 6. The CDR3 is 16 residues long. The germline V gene has CDR1 WSHSY and CDR2 SAAADI. CDR3 sequence: CASSSGLAGGLDTQYF. The CDR3 nucleotides read TGCGCCAGCAGTTCTGGACTAGCGGGGGGCTTAGATACGCAGTATTTT.

The genes are TRBV30 and TRBJ1-5, with a weak D call TRBD1 (6 bases). There are 13 residues in the CDR3. Trimming stripped 2 bases from V and 4 bases from J, with 9 bases between. Per germline, CDR1 GTSNPN and CDR2 SVGIG (reference sequence). The CDR3 DNA reads TGTGCCTGGAGTAAAGGGGGTAATCAGCCCCAGCATTTT. This gives the protein CAWSKGGNQPQHF.

V usage is TRBV6-5 and J usage is TRBJ1-1, with D hard to call. The V and J ends lost 4 bases and 6 bases respectively, with 15 bases between them. This CDR3 comprises 14 residues. Germline V gene lookup returns CDR1 MNHEY and CDR2 SVGAGI. DNA of the CDR3: TGTGCCAGCAGTTCGATCGCGGCCGGGTCTGAAGCTTTCTTT. It codes for CASSSIAAGSEAFF.

The chain recombines TRBV27 with TRBJ1-4; D ambiguous. The CDR3 length is 16 residues. Germline-derived CDR1 and CDR2 are MNHEY and SMNVEV (reference sequence). V was pared by 5 bases and J by 0 bases, with 13 bases between. The CDR3: CASSPAGFATNEKLFF. CDR3 sequence (DNA): TGTGCCAGCAGTCCCGCGGGCTTTGCAACTAATGAAAAACTGTTTTTT. Complete variable domain (other parts from reference TRBV27 and TRBJ1-4): EAQVTQNPRYLITVTGKKLTVTCSQNMNHEYMSWYRQDPGLGLRQIYYSMNVEVTDKGDVPEGYKVSRKEKRNFPLILESPSPNQTSLYFCASSPAGFATNEKLFFGSGTQLSVL.

The chain couples TRBV4-1 to TRBJ2-7; D is uncertain. The germline V and J ends were trimmed by 1 base and 2 bases, with 9 bases remaining between them. CDR1 and CDR2 from the germline V gene are MGHRA and YSYEKL. There are 14 residues in the CDR3. DNA for the CDR3: TGCGCCAGCAGCCAAGGGCACAATACCTACGAGCAGTACTTC. This codes for CASSQGHNTYEQYF.

The rearrangement joins TRBV4-2 to TRBJ2-7; a weak D match, TRBD1 (6 bases). Germline CDR1 is LGHNA and CDR2 is YNFKEQ. The CDR3 spans 14 residues. V lost 1 base, J lost 6 bases, and 13 bases lay in between. As DNA, the CDR3 is TGTGCCAGCAGCCAAGCAACAGGGTCAAGCGAGCAGTACTTC. It is translated as CASSQATGSSEQYF.

The chain uses TRBV27 and TRBJ1-4, with 11 bases identical to TRBD1. Losses at the gene ends were 7 bases for V and 11 bases for J; bases not matched to a gene: 9. CDR3 size: 14 residues. CDR1 and CDR2 (germline): MNHEY, SMNVEV (reference sequence). CDR3 residues: CASTRTGGPWKLFF. CDR3 DNA: TGTGCCAGCACCCGGACAGGGGGCCCGTGGAAACTGTTTTTT.

Written as DNA, the CDR3 is TGCGCCAGCAGCTCCGGACAGGGTGCTGGAAACACCATATATTTT. Protein product: CASSSGQGAGNTIYF. The V and J genes are TRBV5-1 and TRBJ1-3; 8 bases match TRBD1. The CDR3 runs to 15 residues. In germline, CDR1 is SGHRS, CDR2 YFSETQ. V shed 3 bases, J shed 2 bases, and the junction held 4 bases outside the gene matches.

The V and J genes are TRBV18 and TRBJ2-2, with D possibly TRBD1 on 5 matching bases. Germline-derived CDR1 and CDR2 are KGHSH and LQKENI. The CDR3 loop spans 16 amino acids. Between the trimmed V and J ends, which lost 0 bases and 6 bases, there was a span of 14 bases. The CDR3 coding sequence is TGTGCCAGCTCACCACCTGTGTCACAGGTGGCCGGGGAGCTGTTTTTT. This gives the protein CASSPPVSQVAGELFF. Using reference TRBV18 and TRBJ2-2 for the parts outside the CDR3, the full variable domain is NAGVMQNPRHLVRRRGQEARLRCSPMKGHSHVYWYRQLPEEGLKFMVYLQKENIIDESGMPKERFSAEFPKEGPSILRIQQVVRGDSAAYFCASSPPVSQVAGELFFGEGSRLTVL.

V usage is TRBV7-9 and J usage is TRBJ1-2; D is uncertain. This CDR3 comprises 15 residues. The germline V gene has CDR1 SEHNR and CDR2 FQNEAQ (reference sequence). The ends were cut back, 7 bases at V and 1 base at J, with 16 bases in the middle. CDR3 amino acids: CASNPGSQNNYGYTF. Here the CDR3 DNA reads TGTGCCAGCAACCCCGGGTCACAAAATAACTATGGCTACACCTTC.

The chain recombines TRBV27 with TRBJ2-2; D remains ambiguous. V was pared by 3 bases and J by 2 bases, with 13 bases between. Germline CDR1 reads MNHEY; CDR2 reads SMNVEV (reference sequence). This CDR3 has 16 residues. The CDR3: CASSLGRTFNTGELFF. DNA of the CDR3: TGTGCCAGCAGTTTGGGCAGAACCTTTAACACCGGGGAGCTGTTTTTT.

This clone has just one count. V is TRBV6-6 and J is TRBJ1-5; D gene unclear. Germline CDR1 is MNHNY and CDR2 is SVGAGI (reference sequence). The CDR3 loop spans 13 amino acids. Between the trimmed V and J ends, which lost 7 bases and 6 bases, there was a span of 13 bases. DNA of the CDR3: TGTGCCAGCATGTGGGGTATCTCTCAGCCCCAGCATTTT. Residues: CASMWGISQPQHF.

The chain is built from TRBV11-2 and TRBJ2-3; D possibly corresponds to TRBD2 (5 bases). This CDR3 comprises 15 residues. V shed 3 bases and J shed 0 bases, with 10 bases lying between them. CDR1 is SGHAT and CDR2 is FQNNGV in the germline V gene. CDR3 loop: CASSFQGLSTDTQYF. Written as DNA, the CDR3 is TGTGCCAGCAGCTTCCAAGGACTTAGCACAGATACGCAGTATTTT.

This chain joins TRBV7-9 and TRBJ2-5; TRBD2 agrees at 9 bases. J was trimmed by 5 bases and V by 5 bases; bases with no gene match: 12. The CDR3 runs to 16 residues. The germline CDR1 and CDR2 sequences are SEHNR and FQNEAQ (reference sequence). The CDR3 loop reads CASSLTSGSAGETQYF. CDR3 nucleotide sequence: TGTGCCAGCAGCCTTACTAGCGGGTCGGCGGGGGAGACCCAGTACTTC.

This clone occurred once. This chain uses TRBV11-3 with TRBJ1-1; D gene uncertain. V gave up 1 base and J gave up 3 bases, with 9 bases separating them. This CDR3 spans 14 amino acids. The V gene's germline CDR1 is SGHNT and CDR2 YENEEA. This CDR3 is CASSLVLIHTEAFF. CDR3 nucleotides: TGTGCCAGCAGCTTAGTACTGATACACACTGAAGCTTTCTTT.

The rearrangement links TRBV10-3 to TRBJ2-5; TRBD2 matches 8 bases. V shed 10 bases and J 0 bases; nucleotides not matched to a gene: 10. CDR1 and CDR2 from the germline V gene are ENHRY and SYGVKD. This CDR3 has 15 amino acids. CDR3 region: CATLPGLGNQETQYF. The CDR3 DNA is TGTGCCACCCTACCGGGACTAGGGAACCAAGAGACCCAGTACTTC.

This chain connects TRBV24-1 to TRBJ2-2; tentative D call: TRBD1 (5 bases). V lost 3 bases, J lost 1 base, and 11 bases lay in between. The germline gives CDR1 KGHDR, CDR2 SFDVKD. The CDR3 is 16 residues long. CDR3: CATSDQQTENTGELFF. CDR3 nucleotides: TGTGCCACCAGTGATCAGCAGACAGAGAACACCGGGGAGCTGTTTTTT.

V and J are TRBV19 and TRBJ1-5; no clear D gene. The CDR3 covers 14 residues. Germline V gene lookup returns CDR1 LNHDA and CDR2 SQIVND (reference sequence). V lost 5 bases and J 3 bases, leaving 11 bases between the germline ends. The CDR3 nucleotides are TGTGCCAGTAGTCCTGGGATCGACAATCAGCCCCAGCATTTT. This translates into CASSPGIDNQPQHF.

The V and J genes are TRBV5-1 and TRBJ2-1; 9 bases are a match to TRBD2. Germline trimming cut 0 bases from V and 9 bases from J; bases unmatched to any gene: 10. The germline CDR1 and CDR2 sequences are SGHRS and YFSETQ. The CDR3 length is 16 residues. The CDR3 is CASSLDIAGGPIEQFF. DNA for the CDR3: TGCGCCAGCAGCTTGGACATTGCGGGGGGGCCGATTGAGCAGTTCTTC.

The V and J genes are TRBV29-1 and TRBJ2-3, with D uncertain. Germline CDR1 SQVTM, CDR2 ANQGSEA. The ends were cut back, 3 bases at V and 3 bases at J, with 4 bases in the middle. The CDR3 totals 11 residues. The CDR3 reads CSVDFTDTQYF. In DNA form, the CDR3 reads TGCAGCGTTGACTTTACAGATACGCAGTATTTT.

The chain has TRBV11-2 and TRBJ2-5, with D uncertain. V was shortened by 8 bases and J by 4 bases, with 23 bases between the two germline ends. This CDR3 has 16 amino acids. The germline gives CDR1 SGHAT, CDR2 FQNNGV. The CDR3 region is CASAATGAIISETQYF. In DNA form, the CDR3 reads TGTGCCAGCGCGGCCACGGGCGCGATCATATCAGAGACCCAGTACTTC.

The chain has TRBV12-3 or TRBV12-4 and TRBJ2-7; no clear D gene. CDR3 length: 12 residues. Trimming took off 3 bases at V and 6 bases at J, with 9 bases between the two ends. In DNA form, the CDR3 reads TGTGCCAGCAGTTTTCTGCCGTCCGAGCAGTACTTC. It translates to CASSFLPSEQYF.

The chain uses TRBV9 and TRBJ2-1, with D maybe TRBD2 (7 bases). The CDR3 contains 17 residues. Germline V gives CDR1 SGDLS, CDR2 YYNGEE. Trimming pared 0 bases from V and 6 bases from J, leaving 19 bases between. The CDR3 region has the DNA TGTGCCAGCAGCGTAGACTTGGCGGGGGCGATCTCCAATGAGCAGTTCTTC. Protein product: CASSVDLAGAISNEQFF.

This chain links TRBV12-3 or TRBV12-4 with TRBJ1-2; perhaps TRBD1 as D (6 bases). The CDR3 covers 13 residues. V dropped 8 bases and J dropped 4 bases, with 14 bases sitting between them. Written as DNA, the CDR3 is TGTGCCAGCGCCGCTGGGGGGGCCTATGGCTACACCTTC. Amino acids: CASAAGGAYGYTF.

This clone was detected once. V is TRBV2 and J is TRBJ1-2; D is ambiguous. Trimming stripped 3 bases from V and 8 bases from J, with 13 bases between. From germline, CDR1 is SNHLY and CDR2 FYNNEI. The CDR3 is made up of 13 amino acids. The CDR3 region is CASSETRVEGYTF. CDR3 DNA sequence: TGTGCCAGCAGTGAGACTAGGGTCGAGGGCTACACCTTC. The entire variable domain, with the rest obtained from reference TRBV2 and TRBJ1-2, is as follows: EPEVTQTPSHQVTQMGQEVILRCVPISNHLYFYWYRQILGQKVEFLVSFYNNEISEKSEIFDDQFSVERPDGSNFTLKIRSTKLEDSAMYFCASSETRVEGYTFGSGTRLTVV.

This rearrangement joins TRBV6-4 to TRBJ2-1; weak D call: TRBD1 (5 bases). Trimming shortened V by 0 bases and J by 7 bases, and 13 bases separated the two germline ends. The CDR3 has 15 amino acids. Germline lookup yields CDR1 MRHNA and CDR2 SNTAGT. CDR3 coding DNA: TGTGCCAGCAGTGACTCGATGGGCAGGGTGAATGAGCAGTTCTTC. This gives the protein CASSDSMGRVNEQFF.